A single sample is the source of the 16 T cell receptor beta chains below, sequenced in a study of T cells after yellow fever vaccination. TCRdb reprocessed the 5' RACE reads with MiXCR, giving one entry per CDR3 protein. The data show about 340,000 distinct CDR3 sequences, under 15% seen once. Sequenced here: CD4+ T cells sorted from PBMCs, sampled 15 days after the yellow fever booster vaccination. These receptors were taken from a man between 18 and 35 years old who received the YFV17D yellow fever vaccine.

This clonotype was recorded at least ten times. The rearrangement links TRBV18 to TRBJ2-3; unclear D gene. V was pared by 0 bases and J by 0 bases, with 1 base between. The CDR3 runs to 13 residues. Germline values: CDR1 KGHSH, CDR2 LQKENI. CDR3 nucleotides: TGTGCCAGCTCACCACCGAGCACAGATACGCAGTATTTT. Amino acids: CASSPPSTDTQYF.

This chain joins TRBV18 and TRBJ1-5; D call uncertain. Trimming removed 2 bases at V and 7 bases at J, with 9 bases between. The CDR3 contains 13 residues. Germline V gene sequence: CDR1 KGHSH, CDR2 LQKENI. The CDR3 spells CASSPDGSQPQHF. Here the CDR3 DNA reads TGTGCCAGCTCACCAGATGGATCGCAGCCCCAGCATTTT.

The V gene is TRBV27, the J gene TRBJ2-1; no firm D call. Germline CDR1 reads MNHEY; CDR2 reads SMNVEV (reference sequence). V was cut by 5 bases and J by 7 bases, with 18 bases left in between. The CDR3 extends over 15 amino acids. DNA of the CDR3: TGTGCCAGCAGTCTGGAACTGTCCGCCGAGAATGAGCAGTTCTTC. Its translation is CASSLELSAENEQFF.

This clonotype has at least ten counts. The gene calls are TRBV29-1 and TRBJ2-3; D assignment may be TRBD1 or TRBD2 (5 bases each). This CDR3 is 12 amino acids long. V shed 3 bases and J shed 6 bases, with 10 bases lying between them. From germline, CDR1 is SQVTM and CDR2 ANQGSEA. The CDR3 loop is CSVELGDDTQYF. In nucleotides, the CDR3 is TGCAGCGTTGAGTTAGGGGACGATACGCAGTATTTT.

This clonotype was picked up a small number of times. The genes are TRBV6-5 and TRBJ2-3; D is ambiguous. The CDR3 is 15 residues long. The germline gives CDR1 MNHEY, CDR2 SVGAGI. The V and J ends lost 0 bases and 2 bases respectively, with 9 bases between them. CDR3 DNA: TGTGCCAGCAGTTACTCGAGAGGCTACACAGATACGCAGTATTTT. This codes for CASSYSRGYTDTQYF.

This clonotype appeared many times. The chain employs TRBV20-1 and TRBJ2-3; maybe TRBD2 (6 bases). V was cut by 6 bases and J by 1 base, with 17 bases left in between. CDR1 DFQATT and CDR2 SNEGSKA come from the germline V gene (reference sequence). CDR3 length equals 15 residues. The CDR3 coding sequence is TGCAGTGCAGCGCAAAGCGGGTCCGGCACAGATACGCAGTATTTT. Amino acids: CSAAQSGSGTDTQYF.

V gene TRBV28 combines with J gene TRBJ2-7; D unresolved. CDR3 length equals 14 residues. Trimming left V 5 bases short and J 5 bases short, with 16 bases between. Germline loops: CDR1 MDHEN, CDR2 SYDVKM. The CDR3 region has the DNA TGTGCCAGCAGTAATCACGTGAAACGTGACGAGCAGTACGTC. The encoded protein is CASSNHVKRDEQYV.

CDR3 sequence: CSSERGISDTQYF. CDR3 in DNA: TGCAGCTCGGAGCGGGGGATCTCAGATACGCAGTATTTT. The chain uses TRBV29-1 and TRBJ2-3; 8 bases map to TRBD2. The CDR3 has 13 residues. Trimming took 8 bases from V and 4 from J; bases not matched to a gene: 8. CDR1 SQVTM and CDR2 ANQGSEA come from the germline V gene.

The CDR3 reads CASSLLGEQFF. CDR3 sequence (DNA): TGTGCCAGCAGCTTGTTGGGAGAGCAGTTCTTC. The chain employs TRBV5-5 and TRBJ2-1; D gene unclear. The CDR3 runs 11 residues. Trimming stripped 1 base from V and 10 bases from J, with 6 bases between. Germline V CDR1 and CDR2: SGHKS, YYEKEE (reference sequence).

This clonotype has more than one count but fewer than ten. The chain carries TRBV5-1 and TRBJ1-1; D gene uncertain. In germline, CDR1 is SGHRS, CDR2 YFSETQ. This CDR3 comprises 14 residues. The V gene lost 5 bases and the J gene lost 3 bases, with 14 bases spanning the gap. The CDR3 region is CASSSLSGHTEAFF. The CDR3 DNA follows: TGCGCCAGCAGTTCCCTTTCAGGACACACTGAAGCTTTCTTT.

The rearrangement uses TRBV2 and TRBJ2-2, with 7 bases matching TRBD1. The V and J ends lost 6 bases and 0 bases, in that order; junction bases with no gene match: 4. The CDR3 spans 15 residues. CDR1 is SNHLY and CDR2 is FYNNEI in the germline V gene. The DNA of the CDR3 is TGTGCCAGCAGGCGAGGGACAGCGAACACCGGGGAGCTGTTTTTT. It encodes CASRRGTANTGELFF.

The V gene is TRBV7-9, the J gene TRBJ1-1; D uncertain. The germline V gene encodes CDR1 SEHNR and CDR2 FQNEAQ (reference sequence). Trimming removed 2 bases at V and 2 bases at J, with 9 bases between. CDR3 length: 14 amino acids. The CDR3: CASSLTDGNTEAFF. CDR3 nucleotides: TGTGCCAGCAGCTTAACGGACGGTAACACTGAAGCTTTCTTT.

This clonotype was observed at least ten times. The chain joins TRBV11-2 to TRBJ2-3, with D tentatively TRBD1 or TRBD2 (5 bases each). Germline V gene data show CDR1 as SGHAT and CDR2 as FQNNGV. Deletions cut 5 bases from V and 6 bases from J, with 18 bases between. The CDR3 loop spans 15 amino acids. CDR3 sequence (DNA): TGTGCCAGCAGCGCCCGGACGGGGCTGGGGGATACGCAGTATTTT. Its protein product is CASSARTGLGDTQYF.

The CDR3: CASSEGFASGVQETQYF. The CDR3 region has the DNA TGTGCCAGCAGTGAAGGGTTTGCTAGCGGTGTCCAAGAGACCCAGTACTTC. This chain connects TRBV2 to TRBJ2-5; 7 bases match TRBD2. This CDR3 contains 17 residues. V lost 1 base and J lost 1; bases outside the gene matches: 9. Germline assignment: CDR1 SNHLY and CDR2 FYNNEI.

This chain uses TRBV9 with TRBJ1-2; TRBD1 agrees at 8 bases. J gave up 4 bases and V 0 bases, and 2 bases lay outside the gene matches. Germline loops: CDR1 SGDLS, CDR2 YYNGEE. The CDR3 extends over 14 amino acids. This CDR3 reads CASSVAGGPYGYTF. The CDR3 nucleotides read TGTGCCAGCAGCGTAGCAGGGGGCCCCTATGGCTACACCTTC.

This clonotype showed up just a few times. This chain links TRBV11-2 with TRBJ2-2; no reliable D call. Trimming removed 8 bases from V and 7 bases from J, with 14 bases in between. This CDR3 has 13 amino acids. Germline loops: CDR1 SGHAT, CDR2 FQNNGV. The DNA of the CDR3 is TGTGCCAGCTCCGAACGTCCCAGCGGGGAGCTGTTTTTT. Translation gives CASSERPSGELFF.